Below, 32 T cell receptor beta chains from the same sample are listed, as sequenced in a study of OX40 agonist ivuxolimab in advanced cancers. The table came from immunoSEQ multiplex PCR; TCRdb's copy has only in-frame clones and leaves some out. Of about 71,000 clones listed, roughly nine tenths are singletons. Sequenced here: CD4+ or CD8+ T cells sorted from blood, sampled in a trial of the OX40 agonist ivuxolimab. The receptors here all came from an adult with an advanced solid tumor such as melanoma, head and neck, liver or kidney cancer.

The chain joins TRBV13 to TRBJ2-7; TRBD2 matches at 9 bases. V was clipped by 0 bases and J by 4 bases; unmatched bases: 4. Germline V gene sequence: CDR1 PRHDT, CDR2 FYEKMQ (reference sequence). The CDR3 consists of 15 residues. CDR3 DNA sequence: TGTGCCAGCAGCTTAGGGACTAGCGGCTTTTACGAGCAGTACTTC. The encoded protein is CASSLGTSGFYEQYF.

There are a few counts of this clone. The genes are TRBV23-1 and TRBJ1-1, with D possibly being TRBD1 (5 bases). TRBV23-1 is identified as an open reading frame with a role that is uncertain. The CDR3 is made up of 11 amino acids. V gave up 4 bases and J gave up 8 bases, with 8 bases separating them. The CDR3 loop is CASSRRTEAFF. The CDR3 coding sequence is TGCGCCAGCAGTCGACGGACAGAAGCTTTCTTT.

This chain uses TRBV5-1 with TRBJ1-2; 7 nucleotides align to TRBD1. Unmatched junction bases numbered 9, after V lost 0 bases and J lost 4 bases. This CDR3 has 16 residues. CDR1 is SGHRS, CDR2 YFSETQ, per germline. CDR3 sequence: CASSLEEGGSFYGYTF. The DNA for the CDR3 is TGCGCCAGCAGCTTGGAAGAAGGGGGCTCTTTCTATGGCTACACCTTC.

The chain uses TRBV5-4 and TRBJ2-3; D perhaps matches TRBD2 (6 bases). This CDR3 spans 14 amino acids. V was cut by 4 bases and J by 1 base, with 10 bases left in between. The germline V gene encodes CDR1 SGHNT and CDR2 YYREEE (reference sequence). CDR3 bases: TGTGCCAGCAGCCGGGACTTCGGCACAGATACGCAGTATTTT. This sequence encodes CASSRDFGTDTQYF.

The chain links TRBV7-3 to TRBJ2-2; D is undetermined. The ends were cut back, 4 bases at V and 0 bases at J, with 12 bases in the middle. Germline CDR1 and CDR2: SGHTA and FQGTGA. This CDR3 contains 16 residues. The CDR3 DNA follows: TGTGCCAGCAGCTCTGTGGGCACCGCGAACACCGGGGAGCTGTTTTTT. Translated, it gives CASSSVGTANTGELFF.

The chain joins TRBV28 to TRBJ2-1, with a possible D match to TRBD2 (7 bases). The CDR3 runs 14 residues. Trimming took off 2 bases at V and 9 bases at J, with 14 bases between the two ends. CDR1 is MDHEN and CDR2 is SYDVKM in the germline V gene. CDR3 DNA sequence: TGTGCCAGCAGTTTAAGGGGGGGGTTCGGTGAGCAGTTCTTC. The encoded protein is CASSLRGGFGEQFF.

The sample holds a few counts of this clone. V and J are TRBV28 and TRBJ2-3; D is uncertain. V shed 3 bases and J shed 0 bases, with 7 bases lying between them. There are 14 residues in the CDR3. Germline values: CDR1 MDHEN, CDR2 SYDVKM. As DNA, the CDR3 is TGTGCCAGCAGTTTGGAGCCCAGCACAGATACGCAGTATTTT. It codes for CASSLEPSTDTQYF.

CDR3 loop: CATSRGRGSYEQYF. CDR3 DNA: TGTGCCACCAGCAGAGGCAGGGGCTCCTACGAGCAGTACTTC. V usage is TRBV15 and J usage is TRBJ2-7; weak D call: TRBD1 (6 bases). Per the germline V gene, CDR1 is LNHNV and CDR2 is YYDKDF (reference sequence). The CDR3 is 14 amino acids. V dropped 1 base and J dropped 0 bases, with 7 bases sitting between them.

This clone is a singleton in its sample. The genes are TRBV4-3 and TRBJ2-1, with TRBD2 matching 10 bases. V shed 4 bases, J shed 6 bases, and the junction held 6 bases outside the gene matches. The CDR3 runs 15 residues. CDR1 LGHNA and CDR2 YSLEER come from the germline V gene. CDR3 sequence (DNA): TGCGCCAGCAGCCTACTAGCGGGATCCATCAATGAGCAGTTCTTC. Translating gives CASSLLAGSINEQFF.

Here the CDR3 reads CASSLQYGELFF. The CDR3 DNA reads TGTGCCAGCAGCCTCCAGTACGGGGAGCTGTTTTTT. This chain connects TRBV5-6 to TRBJ2-2; D is ambiguous. CDR1 SGHDT and CDR2 YYEEEE come from the germline V gene. V was cut by 4 bases and J by 7 bases, with 8 bases left in between. The CDR3 covers 12 residues.

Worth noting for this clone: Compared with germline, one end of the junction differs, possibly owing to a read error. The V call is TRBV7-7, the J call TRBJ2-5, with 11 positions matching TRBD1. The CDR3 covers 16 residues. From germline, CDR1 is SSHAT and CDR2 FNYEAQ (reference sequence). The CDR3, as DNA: TGTGCTAGCAGCTTATACGGGACAGGGGGAGTCGAGACCCAGTACTTC. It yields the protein CASSLYGTGGVETQYF.

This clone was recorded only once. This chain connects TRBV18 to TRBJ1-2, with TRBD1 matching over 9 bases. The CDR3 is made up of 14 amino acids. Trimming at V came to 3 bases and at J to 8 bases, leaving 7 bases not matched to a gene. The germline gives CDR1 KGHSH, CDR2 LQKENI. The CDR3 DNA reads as TGTGCCAGCTCACCTACACAGGGGGCGTCAGGCTACACCTTC. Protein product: CASSPTQGASGYTF. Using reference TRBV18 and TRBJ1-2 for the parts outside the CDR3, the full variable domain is NAGVMQNPRHLVRRRGQEARLRCSPMKGHSHVYWYRQLPEEGLKFMVYLQKENIIDESGMPKERFSAEFPKEGPSILRIQQVVRGDSAAYFCASSPTQGASGYTFGSGTRLTVV.

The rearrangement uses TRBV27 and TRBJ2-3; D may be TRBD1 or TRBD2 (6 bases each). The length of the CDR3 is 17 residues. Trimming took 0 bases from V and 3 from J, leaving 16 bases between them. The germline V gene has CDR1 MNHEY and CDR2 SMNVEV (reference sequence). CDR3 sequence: CASSLSSGGASTDTQYF. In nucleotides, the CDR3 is TGTGCCAGCAGTTTATCATCCGGGGGCGCAAGTACAGATACGCAGTATTTT.

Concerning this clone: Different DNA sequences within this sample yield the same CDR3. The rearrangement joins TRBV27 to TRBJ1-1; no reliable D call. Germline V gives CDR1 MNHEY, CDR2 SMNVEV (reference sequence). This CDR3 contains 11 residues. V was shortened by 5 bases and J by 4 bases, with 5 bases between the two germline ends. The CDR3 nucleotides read TGTGCCAGCAGTCGAGGCACTGAAGCTTTCTTT. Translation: CASSRGTEAFF.

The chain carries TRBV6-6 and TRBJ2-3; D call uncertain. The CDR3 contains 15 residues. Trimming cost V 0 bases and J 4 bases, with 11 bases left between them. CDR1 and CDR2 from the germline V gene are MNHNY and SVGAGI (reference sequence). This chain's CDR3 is CASSYSWTSPDTQYF. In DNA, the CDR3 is TGTGCCAGCAGTTACTCGTGGACCTCCCCAGATACGCAGTATTTT.

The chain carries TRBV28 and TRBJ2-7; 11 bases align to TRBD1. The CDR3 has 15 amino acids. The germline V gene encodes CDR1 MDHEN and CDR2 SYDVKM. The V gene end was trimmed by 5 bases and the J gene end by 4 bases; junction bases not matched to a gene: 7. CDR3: CASSRTGGNLYEQYF. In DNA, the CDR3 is TGTGCCAGCAGTCGGACAGGGGGCAATCTTTACGAGCAGTACTTC.

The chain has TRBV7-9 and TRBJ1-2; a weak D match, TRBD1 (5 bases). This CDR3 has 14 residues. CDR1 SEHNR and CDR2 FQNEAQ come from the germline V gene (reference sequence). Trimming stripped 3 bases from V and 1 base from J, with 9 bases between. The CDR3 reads CASSFSTVNYGYTF. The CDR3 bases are TGTGCCAGCAGCTTTTCGACAGTTAACTATGGCTACACCTTC.

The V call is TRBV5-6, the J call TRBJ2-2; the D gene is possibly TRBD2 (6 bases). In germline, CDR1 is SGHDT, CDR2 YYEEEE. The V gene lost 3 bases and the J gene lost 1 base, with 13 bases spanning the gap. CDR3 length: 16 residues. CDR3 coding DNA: TGTGCCAGCAGCTCAGGTGGTAGCGGGAACACCGGGGAGCTGTTTTTT. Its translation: CASSSGGSGNTGELFF.

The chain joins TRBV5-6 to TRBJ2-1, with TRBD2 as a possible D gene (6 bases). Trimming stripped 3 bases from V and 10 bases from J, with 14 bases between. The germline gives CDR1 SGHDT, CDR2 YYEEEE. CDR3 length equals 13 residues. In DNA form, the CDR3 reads TGTGCCAGCAGCTCTCCCTCGGGAGTGGAGCAGTTCTTC. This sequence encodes CASSSPSGVEQFF.

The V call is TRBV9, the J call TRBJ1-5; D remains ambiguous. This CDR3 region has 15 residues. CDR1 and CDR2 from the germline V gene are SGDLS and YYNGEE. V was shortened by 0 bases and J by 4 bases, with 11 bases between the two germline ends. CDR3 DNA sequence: TGTGCCAGCAGCGTAGGAGGGAATAGAAATCAGCCCCAGCATTTT. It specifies CASSVGGNRNQPQHF.

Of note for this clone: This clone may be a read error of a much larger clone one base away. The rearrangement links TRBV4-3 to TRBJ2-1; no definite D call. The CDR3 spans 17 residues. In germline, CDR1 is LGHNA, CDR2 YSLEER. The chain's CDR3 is CASSQDPSSSSYNEQLF. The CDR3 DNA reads TGCGCCAGCAGCCAAGATCCCTCGTCCAGCTCCTACAATGAGCAGCTCTTC.

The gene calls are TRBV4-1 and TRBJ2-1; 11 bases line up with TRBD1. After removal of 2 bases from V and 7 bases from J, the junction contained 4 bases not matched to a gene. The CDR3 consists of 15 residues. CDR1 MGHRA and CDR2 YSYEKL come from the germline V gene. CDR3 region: CASSQRTGGINEQFF. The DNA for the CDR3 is TGCGCCAGCAGCCAACGGACAGGGGGCATAAATGAGCAGTTCTTC.

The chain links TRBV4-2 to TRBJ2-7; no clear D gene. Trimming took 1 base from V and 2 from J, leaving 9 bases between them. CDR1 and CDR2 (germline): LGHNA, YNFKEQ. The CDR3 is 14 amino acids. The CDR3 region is CASSQGLETYEQYF. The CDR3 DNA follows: TGTGCCAGCAGCCAAGGACTGGAAACCTACGAGCAGTACTTC.

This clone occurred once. The CDR3, as DNA: TGTGCCTGGAGTGTATCGGCATCGGATACGCAGTATTTT. This codes for CAWSVSASDTQYF. V and J are TRBV30 and TRBJ2-3; D gene ambiguous. Trimming cost V 0 bases and J 6 bases, with 10 bases left between them. Germline V gene data show CDR1 as GTSNPN and CDR2 as SVGIG (reference sequence). The CDR3 spans 13 residues.

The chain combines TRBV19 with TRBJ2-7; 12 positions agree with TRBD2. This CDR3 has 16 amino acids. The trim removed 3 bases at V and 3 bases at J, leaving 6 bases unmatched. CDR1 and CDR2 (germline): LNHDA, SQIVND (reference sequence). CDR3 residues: CASSMMVTSGSYEQYF. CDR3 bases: TGTGCCAGTAGTATGATGGTGACTAGCGGGAGCTACGAGCAGTACTTC.

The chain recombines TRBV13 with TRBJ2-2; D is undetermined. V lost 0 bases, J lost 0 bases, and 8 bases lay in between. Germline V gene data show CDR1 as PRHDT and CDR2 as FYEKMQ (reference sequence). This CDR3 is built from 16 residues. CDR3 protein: CASSLGSSANTGELFF. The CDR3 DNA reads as TGTGCCAGCAGCTTAGGGAGCAGCGCGAACACCGGGGAGCTGTTTTTT.

DNA for the CDR3: TGCGCCAGCAGCCAAGGACCGCCGGACACTGAAGCTTTCTTT. Protein sequence: CASSQGPPDTEAFF. This sequence joins TRBV4-1 and TRBJ1-1; D gene ambiguous. CDR3 size: 14 residues. Deletions cut 1 base from V and 3 bases from J, with 9 bases between. CDR1 is MGHRA, CDR2 YSYEKL, per germline.

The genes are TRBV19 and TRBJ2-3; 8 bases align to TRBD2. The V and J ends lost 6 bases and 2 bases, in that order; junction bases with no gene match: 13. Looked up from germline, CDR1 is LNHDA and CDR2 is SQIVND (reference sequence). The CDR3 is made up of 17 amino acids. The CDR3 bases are TGTGCCAGTAGGTCGGGACTCATAGCGGGATCCACAGATACGCAGTATTTT. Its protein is CASRSGLIAGSTDTQYF.

This CDR3 is CASSLQGNTEAFF. DNA for the CDR3: TGCGCCAGCAGCCTACAGGGGAACACTGAAGCTTTCTTT. V is TRBV4-3 and J is TRBJ1-1, with D possibly being TRBD1 (6 bases). CDR1 and CDR2 from the germline V gene are LGHNA and YSLEER. V dropped 4 bases and J dropped 1 base, with 7 bases sitting between them. The CDR3 is made up of 13 amino acids.

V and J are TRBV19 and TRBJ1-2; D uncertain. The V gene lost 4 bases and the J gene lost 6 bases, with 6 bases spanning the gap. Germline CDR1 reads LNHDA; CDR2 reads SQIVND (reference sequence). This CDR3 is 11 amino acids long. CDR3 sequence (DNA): TGTGCCAGTAGTAGCCACAATGGCTACACCTTC. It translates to CASSSHNGYTF.

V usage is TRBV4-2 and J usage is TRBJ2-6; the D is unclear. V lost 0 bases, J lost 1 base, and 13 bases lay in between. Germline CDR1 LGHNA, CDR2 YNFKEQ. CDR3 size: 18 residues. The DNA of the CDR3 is TGTGCCAGCAGCCAAGAAGTGCCATGGGCGTCTGGGGCCAACGTCCTGACTTTC. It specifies CASSQEVPWASGANVLTF.

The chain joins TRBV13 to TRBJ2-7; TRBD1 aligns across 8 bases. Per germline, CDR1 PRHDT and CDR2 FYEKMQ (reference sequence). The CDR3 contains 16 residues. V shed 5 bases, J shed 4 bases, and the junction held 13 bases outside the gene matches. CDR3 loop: CASSRQTGGLGYEQYF. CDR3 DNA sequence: TGTGCCAGCAGCCGACAAACAGGGGGGCTCGGGTACGAGCAGTACTTC.